Listed below are T cell receptor beta chains from one sample, sequenced in a study of healthy donors' naive CD4 and CD8 T cells. One entry per CDR3 protein results from TCRdb running MiXCR on the reads. Here the sample spans about 180,000 distinct CDR3 sequences, about four fifths being singletons. Sequencing used naive CD4+ and CD8+ T cells sorted from blood, pooled from several donors. These receptors were collected from a pool of human donors in good health; the sample pools cells from several healthy donors. Each CDR3 is given with its conserved first and last residue. D genes are given only for firm matches. The size of a clone is reported for some rows only, either as once, few or many, or as a class for expanded clones.

TRBV30	TRBD2	TRBJ2-1	14	-	CAWSPDSGGNEQFF	TGTGCCTGGAGTCCAGATAGCGGGGGGAATGAGCAGTTCTTC
TRBV11-2	TRBD1	TRBJ2-1	14	-	CASSLGTGGYEQFF	TGTGCCAGCAGCTTAGGGACAGGGGGATATGAGCAGTTCTTC
TRBV19	-	TRBJ1-6	14	-	CASCEEIGDSPLHF	TGTGCCAGCTGCGAGGAAATTGGTGATTCACCCCTCCACTTT
TRBV30	-	TRBJ1-3	13	-	CAWATVSGNTIYF	TGTGCCTGGGCTACAGTCTCTGGAAACACCATATATTTT
TRBV5-5	-	TRBJ2-3	13	-	CASSFHLTDTQYF	TGTGCCAGCAGCTTCCACTTAACAGATACGCAGTATTTT
TRBV10-3	-	TRBJ2-7	14	few	CAISESGASYEQYF	TGTGCCATCAGTGAGTCGGGCGCCAGCTACGAGCAGTACTTC
TRBV19	-	TRBJ1-4	13	-	CASTSPANEKLFF	TGTGCCAGTACAAGCCCCGCTAATGAAAAACTGTTTTTT
TRBV6-5	TRBD1	TRBJ1-4	16	-	CASSYSYRGQGEKLFF	TGTGCCAGCAGTTACTCCTACAGGGGGCAAGGTGAAAAACTGTTTTTT
TRBV14	-	TRBJ2-7	14	-	CASSQDWRENEQYF	TGTGCCAGCAGCCAAGATTGGAGGGAGAACGAGCAGTACTTC
TRBV5-1	TRBD1	TRBJ1-1	17	-	CASSPPRTGGMNTEAFF	TGCGCCAGCAGCCCACCTCGGACAGGGGGCATGAACACTGAAGCTTTCTTT
TRBV6-5	-	TRBJ2-7	15	-	CASSYSERRSYEQYF	TGTGCCAGCAGTTACTCAGAGCGGAGATCCTACGAGCAGTACTTC
TRBV18	-	TRBJ1-1	15	-	CASSSPRTVGTEAFF	TGTGCCAGCTCATCACCCCGGACAGTCGGGACCGAAGCTTTCTTT
TRBV29-1	-	TRBJ1-2	12	-	CSAHFRNYGYTF	TGCAGCGCCCATTTCCGGAACTATGGCTACACCTTC
TRBV29-1	-	TRBJ1-2	16	-	CSVAGADRKLNYGYTF	TGCAGCGTTGCGGGGGCAGACAGAAAGCTTAACTATGGCTACACCTTC
TRBV27	-	TRBJ2-7	12	-	CASSLSGGKQYF	TGTGCCAGCAGTTTATCCGGCGGGAAGCAGTACTTC
TRBV20-1	-	TRBJ2-3	15	-	CSARSPRGIGDTQYF	TGCAGTGCTAGATCACCTCGGGGGATCGGAGATACGCAGTATTTT
TRBV2	-	TRBJ2-1	15	few	CASSYHVEREDEQFF	TGTGCCAGCAGTTACCATGTGGAGAGGGAGGATGAGCAGTTCTTC
TRBV15	TRBD1	TRBJ1-1	14	-	CATRRDRLNTEAFF	TGTGCCACCCGCCGGGACAGGCTGAACACTGAAGCTTTCTTT
TRBV30	-	TRBJ2-1	13	-	CAWSRRGAGEQFF	TGTGCCTGGAGCCGTCGGGGGGCCGGTGAGCAGTTCTTC
TRBV2	-	TRBJ2-7	16	-	CASSEFGPISSYEQYF	TGTGCCAGCAGTGAGTTCGGACCTATCAGCTCCTACGAGCAGTACTTC
TRBV19	-	TRBJ2-1	14	-	CASKWRSRYDEQFF	TGTGCCAGTAAATGGCGAAGTCGCTACGATGAGCAGTTCTTC
TRBV27	-	TRBJ2-7	13	-	CASSKLTAYEQYF	TGTGCCAGCAGTAAGCTGACAGCCTACGAGCAGTACTTC
TRBV12-3/TRBV12-4	-	TRBJ1-6	14	-	CASNSQGLGSPLHF	TGTGCCAGCAATAGCCAAGGATTGGGTTCACCCCTCCACTTT
TRBV2	-	TRBJ2-2	15	-	CASVKGSLNTGELFF	TGTGCCAGCGTCAAAGGGTCTTTGAACACCGGGGAGCTGTTTTTT
TRBV11-2	TRBD1	TRBJ1-6	16	-	CASSLDGTGSGSPLHF	TGTGCCAGCAGCTTAGATGGGACAGGGTCCGGTTCACCCCTCCACTTT
TRBV29-1	-	TRBJ2-7	14	few	CSVAEMGEHREQYF	TGCAGCGTCGCCGAGATGGGGGAACATAGAGAGCAGTACTTC
TRBV5-1	TRBD2	TRBJ2-1	15	-	CASSGAGGPYNEQFF	TGCGCCAGCAGCGGAGCGGGAGGCCCCTACAATGAGCAGTTCTTC
TRBV6-5	-	TRBJ2-5	12	-	CASSYSQGTQYF	TGTGCCAGCAGTTACTCTCAGGGGACCCAGTACTTC
TRBV4-2	TRBD1	TRBJ2-3	19	few	CASSQDGTGLADSTDTQYF	TGTGCCAGCAGCCAAGATGGGACAGGGTTGGCCGATAGCACAGATACGCAGTATTTT
TRBV12-3/TRBV12-4	-	TRBJ1-2	13	-	CASSFDSLYGYTF	TGTGCCAGCAGTTTTGACAGCCTCTATGGCTACACCTTC
TRBV4-3	TRBD2	TRBJ2-2	16	-	CASSQDIASGPWELFF	TGCGCCAGCAGCCAAGATATTGCTAGCGGGCCGTGGGAGCTGTTTTTT
TRBV7-8	-	TRBJ1-2	15	-	CASSLEAGILYGYTF	TGTGCCAGCAGCTTAGAAGCAGGGATCCTCTATGGCTACACCTTC
TRBV19	TRBD2	TRBJ2-2	16	-	CASSPRAGWNTGELFF	TGTGCCAGTTCCCCCCGAGCGGGGTGGAACACCGGGGAGCTGTTTTTT
TRBV29-1	-	TRBJ1-1	12	-	CSVVRENTEAFF	TGCAGCGTTGTCAGGGAGAACACTGAAGCTTTCTTT
TRBV30	TRBD2	TRBJ2-1	14	-	CACQGTSGDSEQFF	TGTGCCTGCCAGGGGACTAGCGGCGACAGTGAGCAGTTCTTC
TRBV5-4	-	TRBJ1-6	14	-	CASRRSSYNSPLHF	TGTGCCAGCAGGCGAAGCTCCTATAATTCACCCCTCCACTTT
TRBV27	-	TRBJ1-2	13	-	CASSNSGNYGYTF	TGTGCCAGCAGTAACAGTGGTAACTATGGCTACACCTTC
TRBV18	-	TRBJ1-2	14	-	CASSPKVRDYGYTF	TGTGCCAGCTCACCAAAAGTCCGCGACTATGGCTACACCTTC
TRBV18	-	TRBJ2-3	13	-	CASSPSRTDTQYF	TGTGCCAGCTCACCATCTCGCACAGATACGCAGTATTTT
TRBV29-1	-	TRBJ2-1	10	few	CSVVLERQFF	TGCAGCGTTGTTTTAGAGAGACAGTTCTTC
TRBV11-2	-	TRBJ1-1	13	-	CASSFWLNTEAFF	TGTGCCAGCAGCTTTTGGTTGAACACTGAAGCTTTCTTT
TRBV29-1	TRBD2	TRBJ2-1	12	-	CSVEREGNEQFF	TGCAGCGTTGAGCGGGAGGGCAATGAGCAGTTCTTC